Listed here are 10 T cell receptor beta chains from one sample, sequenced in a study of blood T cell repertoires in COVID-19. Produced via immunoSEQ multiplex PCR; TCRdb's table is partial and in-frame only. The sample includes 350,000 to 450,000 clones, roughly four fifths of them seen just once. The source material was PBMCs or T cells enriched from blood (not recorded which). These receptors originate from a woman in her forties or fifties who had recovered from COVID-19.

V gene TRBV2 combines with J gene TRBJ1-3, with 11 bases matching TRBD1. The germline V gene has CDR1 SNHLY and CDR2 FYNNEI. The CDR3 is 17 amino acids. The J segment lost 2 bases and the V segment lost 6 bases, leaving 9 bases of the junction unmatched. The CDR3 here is CASSWGQGDLTGNTIYF. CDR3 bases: TGTGCCAGCAGCTGGGGACAGGGGGACTTAACTGGAAACACCATATATTTT.

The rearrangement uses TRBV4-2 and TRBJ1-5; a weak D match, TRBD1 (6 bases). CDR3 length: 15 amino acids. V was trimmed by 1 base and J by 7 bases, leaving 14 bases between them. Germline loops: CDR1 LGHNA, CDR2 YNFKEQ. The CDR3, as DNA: TGTGCCAGCAGCCAAGGTCAGGGGTTGGGACAGCCCCAGCATTTT. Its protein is CASSQGQGLGQPQHF.

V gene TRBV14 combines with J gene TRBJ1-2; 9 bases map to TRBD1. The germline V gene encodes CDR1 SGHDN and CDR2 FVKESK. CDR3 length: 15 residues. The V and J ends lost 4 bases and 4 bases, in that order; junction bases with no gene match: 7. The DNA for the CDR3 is TGTGCCAGCAGCCCCTGGACAGGGGAAACCTATGGCTACACCTTC. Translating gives CASSPWTGETYGYTF. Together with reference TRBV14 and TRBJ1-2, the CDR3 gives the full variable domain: EAGVTQFPSHSVIEKGQTVTLRCDPISGHDNLYWYRRVMGKEIKFLLHFVKESKQDESGMPNNRFLAERTGGTYSTLKVQPAELEDSGVYFCASSPWTGETYGYTFGSGTRLTVV.

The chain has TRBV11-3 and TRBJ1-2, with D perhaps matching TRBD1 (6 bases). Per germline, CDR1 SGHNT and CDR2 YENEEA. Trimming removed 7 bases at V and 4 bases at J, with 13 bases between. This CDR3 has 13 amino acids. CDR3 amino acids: CASTADRSYGYTF. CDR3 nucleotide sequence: TGTGCCAGCACCGCGGACAGAAGCTATGGCTACACCTTC. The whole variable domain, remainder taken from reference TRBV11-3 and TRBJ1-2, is EAGVVQSPRYKIIEKKQPVAFWCNPISGHNTLYWYLQNLGQGPELLIRYENEEAVDDSQLPKDRFSAERLKGVDSTLKIQPAELGDSAVYLCASTADRSYGYTFGSGTRLTVV.

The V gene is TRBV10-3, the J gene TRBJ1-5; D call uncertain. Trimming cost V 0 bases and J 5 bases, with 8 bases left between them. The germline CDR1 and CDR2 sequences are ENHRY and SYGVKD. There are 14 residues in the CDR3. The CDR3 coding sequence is TGTGCCATCAGTGAGTCGACGGGATATCAGCCCCAGCATTTT. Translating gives CAISESTGYQPQHF.

The CDR3 spells CASSRSEGQNYGYTF. For the CDR3, the DNA is TGTGCCAGCAGCCGGTCCGAGGGACAGAACTATGGCTACACCTTC. The chain couples TRBV4-2 to TRBJ1-2, with 7 bases aligning to TRBD1. This CDR3 has 15 residues. CDR1 is LGHNA and CDR2 is YNFKEQ in the germline V gene. Trimming took 4 bases from V and 2 from J; bases not matched to a gene: 7.

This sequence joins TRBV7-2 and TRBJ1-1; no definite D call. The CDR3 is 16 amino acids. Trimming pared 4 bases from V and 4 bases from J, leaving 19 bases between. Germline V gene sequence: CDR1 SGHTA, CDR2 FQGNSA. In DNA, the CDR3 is TGTGCCAGCAGCTCACCCATCCACAATCGCGGCACTGAAGCTTTCTTT. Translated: CASSSPIHNRGTEAFF. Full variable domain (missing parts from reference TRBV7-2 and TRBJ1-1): GAGVSQSPSNKVTEKGKDVELRCDPISGHTALYWYRQSLGQGLEFLIYFQGNSAPDKSGLPSDRFSAERTGGSVSTLTIQRTQQEDSAVYLCASSSPIHNRGTEAFFGQGTRLTVV.

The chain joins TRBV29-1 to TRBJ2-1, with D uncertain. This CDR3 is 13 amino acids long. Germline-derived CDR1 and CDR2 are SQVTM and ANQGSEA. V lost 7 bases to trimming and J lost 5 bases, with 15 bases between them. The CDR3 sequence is CSARWQYDNEQFF. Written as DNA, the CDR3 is TGCAGCGCCCGCTGGCAGTACGACAATGAGCAGTTCTTC.

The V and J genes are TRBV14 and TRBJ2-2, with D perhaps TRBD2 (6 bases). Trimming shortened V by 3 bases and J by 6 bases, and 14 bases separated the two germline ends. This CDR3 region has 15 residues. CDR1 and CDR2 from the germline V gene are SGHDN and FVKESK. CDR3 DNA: TGTGCCAGCAGCCAGCTGGAGGGCTGGTCCGGGGAGCTGTTTTTT. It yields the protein CASSQLEGWSGELFF.

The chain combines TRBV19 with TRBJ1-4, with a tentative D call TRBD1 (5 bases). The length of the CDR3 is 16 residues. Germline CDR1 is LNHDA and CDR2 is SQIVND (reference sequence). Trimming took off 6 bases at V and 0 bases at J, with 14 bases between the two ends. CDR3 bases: TGTGCCAGTAGCCCTCGGGGGGGAGCAACTAATGAAAAACTGTTTTTT. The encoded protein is CASSPRGGATNEKLFF.